Below are 21 T cell receptor beta chains sequenced from a single sample in a study of T cell responses to AZD1222 COVID-19 vaccine. Libraries were prepared by immunoSEQ multiplex PCR; TCRdb keeps only in-frame clonotypes and omits some of them. The sample shows roughly 100,000 clones, 86% of them seen only once. Sequencing used peripheral blood, obtained on day 0 of AZD1222 vaccination. The receptors come from an adult in good health.

The V and J genes are TRBV12-3 or TRBV12-4 and TRBJ2-7; D is possibly TRBD1 (6 bases). V lost 3 bases, J lost 4 bases, and 10 bases lay in between. The length of the CDR3 is 13 residues. CDR3 amino acids: CASSLQQGYEQYF. CDR3 bases: TGTGCCAGCAGTTTGCAACAGGGTTACGAGCAGTACTTC.

The V call is TRBV18, the J call TRBJ2-1; D call uncertain. The CDR3 has 13 amino acids. Germline CDR1 and CDR2: KGHSH and LQKENI. The V and J ends lost 6 bases and 7 bases respectively, with 13 bases between them. In DNA form, the CDR3 reads TGTGCCAGCTCTCTCGATTCGGTAAATGAGCAGTTCTTC. Amino acids: CASSLDSVNEQFF.

This clone was seen just once. This chain links TRBV5-5 with TRBJ2-5; the match to TRBD2 covers 8 bases. This CDR3 contains 17 residues. Trimming took 3 bases from V and 2 from J; bases not matched to a gene: 12. Germline V gene data show CDR1 as SGHKS and CDR2 as YYEKEE (reference sequence). CDR3 loop: CASSSGTSSSRQETQYF. CDR3 coding DNA: TGTGCCAGCAGCTCCGGGACTAGTAGTAGCCGGCAAGAGACCCAGTACTTC.

The CDR3: CASSRPGLAGANTGELFF. CDR3 in DNA: TGCGCCAGCAGCCGACCGGGACTAGCGGGCGCGAACACCGGGGAGCTGTTTTTT. The chain uses TRBV5-1 and TRBJ2-2; 12 positions match TRBD2. V trimming: 4 bases; J trimming: 0 bases; junction bases outside the gene matches: 7. Germline V CDR1 and CDR2: SGHRS, YFSETQ. This CDR3 is 18 amino acids long.

The chain carries TRBV7-2 and TRBJ2-3; no clear D. The CDR3 is made up of 15 amino acids. Trimming took 3 bases from V and 1 from J, leaving 11 bases between them. CDR1 and CDR2 from the germline V gene are SGHTA and FQGNSA. CDR3 sequence reads: CASSLFGLRTDTQYF. The CDR3, as DNA: TGTGCCAGCAGCTTGTTCGGGCTTCGCACAGATACGCAGTATTTT.

This chain uses TRBV13 with TRBJ1-3; no firm D call. This CDR3 comprises 15 residues. CDR1 is PRHDT, CDR2 FYEKMQ, per germline (reference sequence). Trimming took off 4 bases at V and 0 bases at J, with 10 bases between the two ends. The CDR3 DNA sequence: TGTGCCAGCAGCTCTCGGTGGAGCTCTGGAAACACCATATATTTT. Its protein is CASSSRWSSGNTIYF. Full variable domain (rest looked up from reference TRBV13 and TRBJ1-3): AAGVIQSPRHLIKEKRETATLKCYPIPRHDTVYWYQQGPGQDPQFLISFYEKMQSDKGSIPDRFSAQQFSDYHSELNMSSLELGDSALYFCASSSRWSSGNTIYFGEGSWLTVV.

This rearrangement joins TRBV7-3 to TRBJ1-1; tentatively, D is TRBD1 (6 bases). The CDR3 loop spans 11 amino acids. V dropped 4 bases and J dropped 8 bases, with 8 bases sitting between them. Per the germline V gene, CDR1 is SGHTA and CDR2 is FQGTGA. The CDR3 nucleotides read TGTGCCAGCAGCTCGGGGGCCGAAGCTTTCTTT. Its translation: CASSSGAEAFF.

The V gene is TRBV4-3, the J gene TRBJ2-7; 8 bases are a match to TRBD2. The CDR3 runs to 14 residues. After removal of 1 base from V and 6 bases from J, the junction contained 5 bases not matched to a gene. Germline CDR1 LGHNA, CDR2 YSLEER. In nucleotides, the CDR3 is TGCGCCAGCAGCCAAGTCGGGGGGGTGGGCGAGCAGTACTTC. Its protein is CASSQVGGVGEQYF.

The J gene is TRBJ1-6, the V gene TRBV30; no definite D call. The CDR3 loop spans 16 amino acids. Germline loops: CDR1 GTSNPN, CDR2 SVGIG (reference sequence). The ends were cut back, 2 bases at V and 6 bases at J, with 17 bases in the middle. The CDR3 nucleotides read TGTGCCTGGAGTCTGGAGGGCGCTTTCGGTAATTCACCCCTCCACTTT. Protein sequence: CAWSLEGAFGNSPLHF.

The rearrangement uses TRBV7-6 and TRBJ1-5; D uncertain. The CDR3 has 13 residues. V shed 1 base and J shed 3 bases, with 4 bases lying between them. Germline V lookup: CDR1 SGHVS, CDR2 FNYEAQ. The CDR3 here is CASSLGANQPQHF. CDR3 nucleotide sequence: TGTGCCAGCAGCTTAGGGGCCAATCAGCCCCAGCATTTT.

The sample holds one count of this clone. This sequence joins TRBV3-1 (or the pseudogene TRBV3-2) and TRBJ1-4; 7 positions match TRBD1. Germline V gives CDR1 LGHDT, CDR2 YNNKEL (reference sequence). The V gene end was trimmed by 0 bases and the J gene end by 3 bases; junction bases not matched to a gene: 16. The CDR3 spans 20 residues. The CDR3, as DNA: TGTGCCAGCAGCCAAGACTTTTCTGGGGACAGCCTCCTTCCTAATGAAAAACTGTTTTTT. It is translated as CASSQDFSGDSLLPNEKLFF.

The rearrangement joins TRBV12-3 or TRBV12-4 to TRBJ1-3; 9 bases match TRBD1. J lost 5 bases, V lost 5 bases, and 1 base had no gene match. This CDR3 has 13 amino acids. This CDR3 reads CASSTGGRNTIYF. CDR3 DNA sequence: TGTGCCAGCAGTACAGGGGGCAGAAACACCATATATTTT.

V and J are TRBV30 and TRBJ1-6, with D perhaps matching TRBD1 (6 bases). This CDR3 comprises 15 residues. V was trimmed by 0 bases and J by 7 bases, leaving 13 bases between them. CDR1 GTSNPN and CDR2 SVGIG come from the germline V gene (reference sequence). CDR3 sequence reads: CAWSVGGAGNSPLHF. The CDR3 region has the DNA TGTGCCTGGAGTGTAGGGGGGGCCGGGAATTCACCCCTCCACTTT.

This chain links TRBV30 with TRBJ1-3, with D uncertain. Germline V gene sequence: CDR1 GTSNPN, CDR2 SVGIG (reference sequence). Trimming left V 3 bases short and J 4 bases short, with 7 bases between. The CDR3 totals 12 residues. The CDR3 region is CAWSFAGNTIYF. As DNA, the CDR3 is TGTGCCTGGAGCTTTGCCGGAAACACCATATATTTT.

The gene calls are TRBV18 and TRBJ1-5; D gene unclear. The CDR3 is 15 residues long. CDR1 KGHSH and CDR2 LQKENI come from the germline V gene. V was clipped by 4 bases and J by 3 bases, with 13 bases between them. CDR3 DNA sequence: TGTGCCAGCTCACGCGCGTCAATCAACAATCAGCCCCAGCATTTT. Translated: CASSRASINNQPQHF.

V usage is TRBV7-9 and J usage is TRBJ1-1; no clear D gene. This CDR3 is built from 13 residues. The germline V and J ends were trimmed by 2 bases and 5 bases, with 9 bases remaining between them. Germline assignment: CDR1 SEHNR and CDR2 FQNEAQ (reference sequence). The CDR3 loop is CASSLYGRTEAFF. Here the CDR3 DNA reads TGTGCCAGCAGCTTATACGGGAGGACTGAAGCTTTCTTT. Combining the CDR3 with reference TRBV7-9 and TRBJ1-1 gives the whole variable domain DTGVSQNPRHKITKRGQNVTFRCDPISEHNRLYWYRQTLGQGPEFLTYFQNEAQLEKSRLLSDRFSAERPKGSFSTLEIQRTEQGDSAMYLCASSLYGRTEAFFGQGTRLTVV.

The chain couples TRBV2 to TRBJ1-1; TRBD1 matches at 7 bases. Trimming at V came to 6 bases and at J to 3 bases, leaving 10 bases not matched to a gene. This CDR3 region has 15 residues. CDR1 is SNHLY and CDR2 is FYNNEI in the germline V gene. CDR3 amino acids: CASRPPIQGYTEAFF. As DNA, the CDR3 is TGTGCCAGCAGGCCCCCAATACAGGGGTACACTGAAGCTTTCTTT.

Concerning this clone itself: The germline gene is not matched at one end of the junction; a read error may be the cause. This chain connects TRBV29-1 to TRBJ2-2; 8 bases fit TRBD2. This CDR3 has 15 amino acids. Germline loops: CDR1 SQVTM, CDR2 ANQGSEA. The CDR3 DNA reads as TGCAGCGTTGCGCCCGGGGGGGGGAACAGCGGGGAGCTGTTTTTT. Residues: CSVAPGGGNSGELFF.

The gene calls are TRBV2 and TRBJ1-2, with 8 bases matching TRBD1. V dropped 6 bases and J dropped 4; count of bases not matched to a gene: 1. The CDR3 consists of 12 residues. CDR1 is SNHLY and CDR2 is FYNNEI in the germline V gene. The CDR3 region is CASSGQGYGYTF. The CDR3 coding sequence is TGTGCCAGCAGCGGACAGGGCTATGGCTACACCTTC.

This clone has more than one count but fewer than ten. J is TRBJ1-1 and V is TRBV4-1; 7 nucleotides match TRBD1. This CDR3 region has 16 residues. Per the germline V gene, CDR1 is MGHRA and CDR2 is YSYEKL. Trimming took 1 base from V and 6 from J; bases not matched to a gene: 11. CDR3 DNA: TGCGCCAGCAGCCAAGTACGCAGGACAGGTCCCCCTGAAGCTTTCTTT. Translated, it gives CASSQVRRTGPPEAFF.

The sample holds one count of this clone. The CDR3 region is CASSSSGGGYNEQFF. CDR3 nucleotides: TGTGCCAGCAGCTCTAGCGGGGGGGGTTACAATGAGCAGTTCTTC. The rearrangement joins TRBV9 to TRBJ2-1; 12 nucleotides agree with TRBD2. The CDR3 sequence is 15 residues long. V gave up 4 bases and J gave up 4 bases; unmatched junction bases: 3. Germline loops: CDR1 SGDLS, CDR2 YYNGEE.